This is a list of T cell receptor beta chains from one sample in a study of CD8 T cells in Susac syndrome. TCRdb processed the immunoSEQ multiplex PCR reads anew with MiXCR; each CDR3 protein has one entry. The sample records approximately 100,000 distinct CDR3 sequences, 85% to 95% being singletons. The sequenced sample consisted of CD4+ T cells from PBMCs. These receptors were collected from a human donor in good health. CDR3s include the opening cysteine and the closing phenylalanine or tryptophan. Each record gives: V gene, clone size, D gene, J gene, CDR3 DNA, CDR3 protein. D genes are given only for firm matches. Size is omitted from some rows. Given values are once, few, many or a class for expanded clones.

TRBV29-1	NA	NA	TRBJ2-2	TGCAGCGTTGAAGATGGGACTCAACCTTTCGGGGAGCTGTTTTTT	CSVEDGTQPFGELFF
TRBV29-1	NA	NA	TRBJ2-3	TGCAGCGTAGCAAACACAGATACGCAGTATTTT	CSVANTDTQYF
TRBV6-2/TRBV6-3	NA	NA	TRBJ1-1	TGTGCCAGCGGAGCCTCGACAGTGGTAAAAACTGAAGCTTTCTTT	CASGASTVVKTEAFF
TRBV7-8	NA	TRBD1	TRBJ2-6	TGTGCCAGCAGCTCTCGAGGGCGACAGGGGGCTGGGGCCAACGTCCTGACTTTC	CASSSRGRQGAGANVLTF
TRBV5-1	NA	NA	TRBJ2-7	TGCGCCAGCAAGGTTGGGGTCGGGACCTACGAGCAGTACTTC	CASKVGVGTYEQYF
TRBV6-5	NA	TRBD2	TRBJ2-4	TGTGCCAGCAGTTTCGGGACTAGCGCGATAGCCAAAAACATTCAGTACTTC	CASSFGTSAIAKNIQYF
TRBV5-6	NA	NA	TRBJ1-6	TGTGCCAGCAGCCGCCGGGACCGCAATTCACCCCTCCACTTT	CASSRRDRNSPLHF
TRBV2	NA	NA	TRBJ2-1	TGTGCCAGCACAAGTACGTACAATGAGCAGTTCTTC	CASTSTYNEQFF
TRBV5-1	NA	TRBD1	TRBJ2-7	TGCGCCAGCAGCTTGGATGTATTAAGGACAGGCGAGCAGTACTTC	CASSLDVLRTGEQYF
TRBV18	NA	NA	TRBJ2-7	TGTGCCAGCTCCCCCGGGACTGGTTGGGAGCAGTACTTC	CASSPGTGWEQYF
TRBV6-2/TRBV6-3	NA	TRBD1	TRBJ2-2	TGTGCCAGCCTCCGGGACAGGGGGACGAACACCGGGGAGCTGTTTTTT	CASLRDRGTNTGELFF
TRBV12-3/TRBV12-4	NA	NA	TRBJ2-7	TGTGCCAGCAGTTTGTACGGGAGCCAACGGGAGCAGTACTTC	CASSLYGSQREQYF
TRBV27	NA	NA	TRBJ2-1	TGTGCCAGCAGTTTCGGGCAGAATCCCTACAATGAGCAGTTCTTC	CASSFGQNPYNEQFF
TRBV13	once	NA	TRBJ1-1	TGTGCCAGCAGCTTAGGGGACGCACCGAACACTGAAGCTTTCTTT	CASSLGDAPNTEAFF
TRBV6-6	NA	NA	TRBJ1-2	TGTGCCAGCAGCCGCGGTCCCACCTATGGCTACACCTTC	CASSRGPTYGYTF
TRBV13	once	NA	TRBJ1-3	TGTGCCAGCGACGGGGGAAACACCATATATTTT	CASDGGNTIYF
TRBV29-1	NA	TRBD1	TRBJ1-4	TGCAGCGTTGGGGACAGCCCTAATGAAAAACTGTTTTTT	CSVGDSPNEKLFF
TRBV14	NA	NA	TRBJ2-2	TGTGCCAGCAGCCAAGCTCTAGCGTCCGGGGAGCTGTTTTTT	CASSQALASGELFF
TRBV19	once	TRBD2	TRBJ2-5	TGTGCCAGTAGTGGCGGGAGCGGAGTGAAGACCCAGTACTTC	CASSGGSGVKTQYF
TRBV12-3/TRBV12-4	NA	TRBD1	TRBJ1-5	TGTGCCAGCAGTTTTTTATCAGGACAGGTCTACATACGCAATCAGCCCCAGCATTTT	CASSFLSGQVYIRNQPQHF
TRBV6-5	once	NA	TRBJ1-3	TGTGCCAGCAGCACAAAGGGGAGAAGAAACACCATATATTTT	CASSTKGRRNTIYF
TRBV29-1	NA	NA	TRBJ2-3	TGCAGCGTTGGGAAGGTGGCAGATACGCAGTATTTT	CSVGKVADTQYF
TRBV20-1	NA	NA	TRBJ2-7	TGCAGTGCTAGATTAGTGGGTCCCTACGAGCAGTACTTC	CSARLVGPYEQYF
TRBV12-5	NA	TRBD1	TRBJ2-5	TGTGCTAGTGGTAGGGGACAGGACCAAGAGACCCAGTACTTC	CASGRGQDQETQYF
TRBV3-1	NA	TRBD2	TRBJ2-7	TGTGCCAGCAGCCTCAGGACTAGCTACTCCTACGAGCAGTACTTC	CASSLRTSYSYEQYF
TRBV7-3	NA	TRBD1	TRBJ1-1	TGTGCCAGCAGCTGGACAGGGGACACTGAAGCTTTCTTT	CASSWTGDTEAFF
TRBV11-2	NA	NA	TRBJ2-7	TGTGCCAGCAGCTTAGGAGTCTCCTACGAGCAGTACTTC	CASSLGVSYEQYF
TRBV20-1	NA	TRBD2	TRBJ2-3	TGCAGTGCTAGCGGTCTGACTAGCGGGAGTTGGGGTAGCACAGATACGCAGTATTTT	CSASGLTSGSWGSTDTQYF
TRBV12-3/TRBV12-4	NA	NA	TRBJ1-2	TGTGCCAGCAGTTTACCGGCTAACTATGGCTACACCTTC	CASSLPANYGYTF
TRBV6-5	NA	NA	TRBJ1-1	TGTGCCAGCAGCCTTCCCCTCCCGAACACTGAAGCTTTCTTT	CASSLPLPNTEAFF
TRBV11-1	NA	NA	TRBJ2-7	TGTGCCAGCAGCTTAGTAGACAGTTCCTACGAGCAGTACTTC	CASSLVDSSYEQYF
TRBV29-1	NA	NA	TRBJ1-5	TGCAGCGTTCAATCTTCGGGTAATCAGCCCCAGCATTTT	CSVQSSGNQPQHF
TRBV29-1	NA	TRBD2	TRBJ2-7	TGCAGCGTTGGGGGGGGACTAGCGGGAGTGGAGCAGTACTTC	CSVGGGLAGVEQYF
TRBV24-1	NA	TRBD1	TRBJ2-1	TGTGCCACCAGTGAGGGGACAGGGTATTTGCATGAGCAGTTCTTC	CATSEGTGYLHEQFF
TRBV20-1	NA	NA	TRBJ2-5	TGCAGTGCTACGCGGGGACTCGGCGAAGAGACCCAGTACTTC	CSATRGLGEETQYF
TRBV4-3	NA	TRBD2	TRBJ2-3	TGCGCCAGCAGCCAAGATGACGGGGGGGCCAACACAGATACGCAGTATTTT	CASSQDDGGANTDTQYF
TRBV29-1	NA	NA	TRBJ2-7	TGCAGCGCCGGGGGCCACGGCGGCTCCTACGAGCAGTACTTC	CSAGGHGGSYEQYF
TRBV6-1	NA	NA	TRBJ2-2	TGTGCCAGCACCACAAGGGGGATTCCCGGGGAGCTGTTTTTT	CASTTRGIPGELFF
TRBV5-8	NA	NA	TRBJ1-4	TGTGCCAGCGGAGGACAGTCAACTAATGAAAAACTGTTTTTT	CASGGQSTNEKLFF
TRBV19	NA	NA	TRBJ1-5	TGTGCCAGTAGGCTTTTCGGGGAGACAAGCAATCAGCCCCAGCATTTT	CASRLFGETSNQPQHF
TRBV7-2	NA	TRBD1	TRBJ1-2	TGTGCCAGCAGCCGAGGACAGGGGGTTGGATATGGCTACACCTTC	CASSRGQGVGYGYTF
TRBV28	NA	NA	TRBJ1-5	TGTGCCAGCAGTTTGATACAGGGTGGCAATCAGCCCCAGCATTTT	CASSLIQGGNQPQHF
TRBV20-1	NA	NA	TRBJ1-1	TGCAGTGCTAGAGGGGGGGCCTCGATGAACACTGAAGCTTTCTTT	CSARGGASMNTEAFF
TRBV19	NA	NA	TRBJ1-5	TGTGCCAGTAGTGGTCAGGGAGCGGAGCCCCAGCATTTT	CASSGQGAEPQHF
TRBV14	NA	NA	TRBJ2-7	TGTGCCAGCAGCCGGACGCTCCCTTACGAGCAGTACTTC	CASSRTLPYEQYF
TRBV7-6	NA	TRBD2	TRBJ2-1	TGTGCCAGCAGCTTAGACGCTAGCGGGCTCAACAATGAGCAGTTCTTC	CASSLDASGLNNEQFF
TRBV7-2	NA	NA	TRBJ2-2	TGTGCCAGCAGCTGGACCACCGGGGAGCTGTTTTTT	CASSWTTGELFF